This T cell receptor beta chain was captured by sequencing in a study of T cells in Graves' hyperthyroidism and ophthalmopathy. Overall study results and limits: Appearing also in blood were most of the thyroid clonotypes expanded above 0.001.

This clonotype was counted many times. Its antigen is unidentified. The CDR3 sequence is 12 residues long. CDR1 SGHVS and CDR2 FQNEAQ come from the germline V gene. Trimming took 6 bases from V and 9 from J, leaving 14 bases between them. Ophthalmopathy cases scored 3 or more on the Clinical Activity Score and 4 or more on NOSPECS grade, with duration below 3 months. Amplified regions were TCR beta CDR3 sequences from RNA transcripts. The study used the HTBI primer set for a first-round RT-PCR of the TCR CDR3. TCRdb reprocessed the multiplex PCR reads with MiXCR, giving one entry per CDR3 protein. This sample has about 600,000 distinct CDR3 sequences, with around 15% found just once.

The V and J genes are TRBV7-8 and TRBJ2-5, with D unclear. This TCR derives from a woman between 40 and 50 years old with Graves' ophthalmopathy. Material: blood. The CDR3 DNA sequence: TGTGCCAGCAGGGGCGACTCCTGGTCCCAGTACTTC. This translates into CASRGDSWSQYF.